Below, 16 T cell receptor beta chains from the same sample are listed, as sequenced in a study of metastatic and nonmetastatic thyroid tumors. The entire patient cohort was treatment-naive prior to thyroid surgery. MiXCR was used by TCRdb to re-call the PCR reads. The sample records under 5,500 clones, around 23% being singletons. The sample taken for sequencing was adjacent normal tissue. These TCRs come from a female donor with papillary thyroid cancer or a benign thyroid nodule (not recorded which). Some clones in this sample may be carry-over from other donors' samples.

This clone was found many times. The chain is built from TRBV7-2 and TRBJ2-5, with 11 nucleotides matching TRBD2. From germline, CDR1 is SGHTA and CDR2 FQGNSA. V lost 2 bases and J lost 4; bases outside the gene matches: 3. The CDR3 has 15 amino acids. DNA of the CDR3: TGTGCCAGCAGCTTACGACTAGCGGGAACAGAGACCCAGTACTTC. The encoded protein is CASSLRLAGTETQYF.

This rearrangement joins TRBV11-2 to TRBJ2-2; unclear D gene. The CDR3 runs 13 residues. Germline loops: CDR1 SGHAT, CDR2 FQNNGV. Trimming cost V 4 bases and J 3 bases, with 6 bases left between them. The CDR3 here is CASSSLYTGELFF. The CDR3 DNA reads as TGTGCCAGCAGCTCCCTCTACACCGGGGAGCTGTTTTTT.

This clone occurred many times. V gene TRBV7-9 combines with J gene TRBJ1-4, with D uncertain. V was clipped by 5 bases and J by 3 bases, with 10 bases between them. Germline lookup yields CDR1 SEHNR and CDR2 FQNEAQ (reference sequence). CDR3 length equals 14 residues. The CDR3 DNA follows: TGTGCCAGCAGCACTAGCTGGCCTAATGAAAAACTGTTTTTT. Its protein product is CASSTSWPNEKLFF. Together with reference TRBV7-9 and TRBJ1-4, the CDR3 gives the full variable domain: DTGVSQNPRHKITKRGQNVTFRCDPISEHNRLYWYRQTLGQGPEFLTYFQNEAQLEKSRLLSDRFSAERPKGSFSTLEIQRTEQGDSAMYLCASSTSWPNEKLFFGSGTQLSVL.

V is TRBV7-9 and J is TRBJ2-1, with D uncertain. V lost 4 bases to trimming and J lost 7 bases, with 5 bases between them. Germline V lookup: CDR1 SEHNR, CDR2 FQNEAQ (reference sequence). The CDR3 consists of 11 residues. In DNA form, the CDR3 reads TGTGCCAGCAGCTGGGTTAATGAGCAGTTCTTC. This gives the protein CASSWVNEQFF.

The chain links TRBV20-1 to TRBJ1-6, with D tentatively TRBD1 (6 bases). The CDR3 contains 13 residues. Trimming removed 6 bases from V and 7 bases from J, with 13 bases in between. The germline CDR1 and CDR2 sequences are DFQATT and SNEGSKA (reference sequence). The CDR3 spells CSATSGENSPLHF. In DNA form, the CDR3 reads TGCAGTGCAACGTCAGGGGAGAATTCACCCCTCCACTTT.

This clone occurred many times. The V gene is TRBV7-9, the J gene TRBJ1-5; 8 bases are a match to TRBD1. CDR3 length: 13 residues. With V trimmed by 4 bases and J by 6 bases, 2 bases remained unmatched. Per the germline V gene, CDR1 is SEHNR and CDR2 is FQNEAQ (reference sequence). The CDR3 here is CASSSGGSQPQHF. The CDR3 coding sequence is TGTGCCAGCAGCTCAGGGGGCAGTCAGCCCCAGCATTTT.

Remarks on this clone: Other DNA sequences within the sample encode an identical CDR3. The gene calls are TRBV30 and TRBJ1-1; D is unclear. The germline V and J ends were trimmed by 3 bases and 6 bases, with 17 bases remaining between them. Germline CDR1 and CDR2: GTSNPN and SVGIG (reference sequence). This CDR3 has 14 residues. CDR3 sequence: CAWRVVGGRPEAFF. Written as DNA, the CDR3 is TGTGCCTGGAGGGTGGTAGGTGGGAGACCTGAAGCTTTCTTT.

Written as DNA, the CDR3 is TGTGCCAGCACTTTGGGACAGACCAGCTCCTATAATTCACCCCTCCACTTT. Translation gives CASTLGQTSSYNSPLHF. The gene calls are TRBV6-5 and TRBJ1-6, with 7 bases that match TRBD1. Germline trimming cut 7 bases from V and 0 bases from J; bases unmatched to any gene: 9. Looked up from germline, CDR1 is MNHEY and CDR2 is SVGAGI. The CDR3 covers 17 residues.

By sample share, this clone is medium-sized (0.01 to 0.1%). The chain links TRBV28 to TRBJ1-2; D gene uncertain. CDR3 size: 13 residues. CDR1 and CDR2 from the germline V gene are MDHEN and SYDVKM. The V and J ends lost 4 bases and 4 bases respectively, with 10 bases between them. CDR3 sequence (DNA): TGTGCCAGCAGTTATCGTTCGGCCTATGGCTACACCTTC. Translation: CASSYRSAYGYTF.

The V call is TRBV2, the J call TRBJ2-3; D is ambiguous. Germline V gene sequence: CDR1 SNHLY, CDR2 FYNNEI. This CDR3 region has 11 residues. In nucleotides, the CDR3 is TGTGTCGGCAATGTTACAGATACGCAGTATTTT. It yields the protein CVGNVTDTQYF.

This clone is labeled as medium-sized. The chain recombines TRBV20-1 with TRBJ2-1; 10 bases agree with TRBD2. V dropped 0 bases and J dropped 0; count of bases not matched to a gene: 14. CDR1 is DFQATT, CDR2 SNEGSKA, per germline (reference sequence). The CDR3 length is 20 residues. DNA of the CDR3: TGCAGTGCTAGAGATCCACTAGCGGGAAGACATCACGGCTCCTACAATGAGCAGTTCTTC. The encoded protein is CSARDPLAGRHHGSYNEQFF.

This chain uses TRBV20-1 with TRBJ2-1; possibly TRBD2 for D (6 bases). The CDR3 spans 15 residues. CDR1 and CDR2 from the germline V gene are DFQATT and SNEGSKA (reference sequence). The germline V and J ends were trimmed by 7 bases and 2 bases, with 18 bases remaining between them. The CDR3 region is CSVGRTGDPYNEQFF. The CDR3, as DNA: TGCAGTGTCGGTAGAACGGGAGACCCCTACAATGAGCAGTTCTTC.

This clone was observed a handful of times. V gene TRBV12-5 combines with J gene TRBJ2-2; 8 nucleotides align to TRBD2. CDR3 size: 15 residues. Germline CDR1 and CDR2: LGHNT and FRNRAP. V lost 8 bases and J lost 4; bases outside the gene matches: 9. Written as DNA, the CDR3 is TGTGCTAGTACTCTGACTAGCGAGACCACCGGGGAGCTGTTTTTT. Amino acids: CASTLTSETTGELFF.

This clone occurred a few times. The rearrangement uses TRBV6-5 and TRBJ1-3, with TRBD1 as a possible D gene (5 bases). From germline, CDR1 is MNHEY and CDR2 SVGAGI. This CDR3 has 16 residues. V was trimmed by 2 bases and J by 6 bases, leaving 17 bases between them. The CDR3 coding sequence is TGTGCCAGCAGTTACAAGGCAGGGCTTCAAGTAAACACCATATATTTT. Amino acid sequence: CASSYKAGLQVNTIYF.

CDR3 sequence reads: CASSLVAGSTGELFF. CDR3 bases: TGCGCCAGCAGCTTGGTTGCAGGATCAACCGGGGAGCTGTTTTTT. The chain combines TRBV5-1 with TRBJ2-2, with D unresolved. Germline V gene sequence: CDR1 SGHRS, CDR2 YFSETQ. The CDR3 length is 15 residues. V was cut by 0 bases and J by 5 bases, with 11 bases left in between.

The chain is built from TRBV2 and TRBJ1-5, with 8 bases aligning to TRBD1. Germline CDR1 is SNHLY and CDR2 is FYNNEI. V lost 8 bases to trimming and J lost 0 bases; unmatched junction nucleotides: 12. The CDR3 has 17 amino acids. This CDR3 reads CASGVSRTGNSNQPQHF. The CDR3 DNA is TGTGCCAGCGGGGTTAGTAGGACAGGGAATAGCAATCAGCCCCAGCATTTT.